This TCR beta chain was sequenced in a study of shared clonotypes between healthy human individuals. Profiling relied on immunoSEQ multiplex PCR, and the TCRdb table lists in-frame clones only, not all of them. The repertoire holds around 700,000 clones, with around 72% as singletons. Points from the study as a whole: Relative to memory subsets, naive subsets generally showed larger estimated richness.

Donors comprised healthy HIV-negative adults lacking recent acute infections or vaccinations. The sample holds a few counts of this clone. What it recognizes is unknown. The same CDR3 arises from other DNA sequences in this sample as well. Germline V gene data show CDR1 as SGHRS and CDR2 as YFSETQ. The CDR3 runs 15 residues. Trimming removed 1 base at V and 1 base at J, with 9 bases between. The gene calls are TRBV5-1 and TRBJ2-1, with D unresolved. Sequenced sample: memory CD4+ T cells sorted from blood. Subset: CD45RA-negative fraction. This sequence was found in a woman aged 25 to 39 in good health. CDR3 residues: CASSLSSASYNEQFF. The CDR3, as DNA: TGCGCCAGCAGCTTGTCGTCAGCTTCCTACAATGAGCAGTTCTTC.